This is a list of T cell receptor beta chains from one sample in a study of OX40 agonist ivuxolimab in advanced cancers. Only in-frame clones appear in the TCRdb table, and some are missing; sequencing was by immunoSEQ multiplex PCR. Of some 14,000 clones listed, approximately 87% were seen once; the top ten hold under 8.5%. The material sequenced was CD4+ or CD8+ T cells sorted from blood, taken in a trial of the OX40 agonist ivuxolimab. The receptors were sampled from an adult with an advanced solid tumor such as melanoma, head and neck, liver or kidney cancer. Both conserved end residues are part of each CDR3.

TRBV10-3	TRBJ2-5	CATKKWGDQETQYF
TRBV5-1	TRBJ1-6	CASSLDVTNSPLHF
TRBV7-6	TRBJ2-2	CASSLARQGANTGELFF
TRBV18	TRBJ1-1	CASSAGTGAEAFF
TRBV7-2	TRBJ2-4	CASSTMPGLNIQYF
TRBV18	TRBJ2-3	CASSPLAGGNTDTQYF
TRBV4-1	TRBJ2-1	CASNDRAGIVNEQFF
TRBV19	TRBJ2-7	CATTGGRRYEQYF
TRBV19	TRBJ2-7	CASSMYGDRAYEQYF
TRBV2	TRBJ2-3	CASSSFRRTDTQYF
TRBV7-9	TRBJ2-1	CASSLIAGGYNEQFF
TRBV10-1	TRBJ2-7	CASMHFYEQYF